Listed here are 27 T cell receptor beta chains from one sample, sequenced in a study of T cell responses to AZD1222 COVID-19 vaccine. The protocol was immunoSEQ multiplex PCR, while the TCRdb copy is restricted to in-frame clones and leaves out a portion. The table lists about 140,000 clones, 91% of them singletons, with approximately 2.6% in the top ten. The specimen was peripheral blood, collected on day 0 of AZD1222 vaccination. The source is an adult in good health.

The chain carries TRBV28 and TRBJ2-5; TRBD2 matches at 11 bases. The CDR3 is 19 residues long. The ends lost 4 bases at V and 2 bases at J; junction bases unmatched: 15. Germline values: CDR1 MDHEN, CDR2 SYDVKM. The CDR3, as DNA: TGTGCCAGCAGTTCACTCCTTAGCGGGGGGGCCGGTTGGCAAGAGACCCAGTACTTC. Translated, it gives CASSSLLSGGAGWQETQYF.

This clone was observed once. This CDR3 reads CSASSYYEQYF. The DNA for the CDR3 is TGCAGTGCTTCCTCCTACTACGAGCAGTACTTC. The chain joins TRBV20-1 to TRBJ2-7; D not resolved. V lost 5 bases and J 3 bases, leaving 8 bases between the germline ends. Looked up from germline, CDR1 is DFQATT and CDR2 is SNEGSKA (reference sequence). The CDR3 is made up of 11 amino acids.

The chain couples TRBV4-2 to TRBJ2-3; the D gene could be TRBD1 or TRBD2 (5 bases each). The CDR3 runs to 16 residues. V lost 1 base, J lost 3 bases, and 14 bases lay in between. In germline, CDR1 is LGHNA, CDR2 YNFKEQ. The CDR3 DNA reads as TGTGCCAGCAGCCAAGGAGGGGCTCGGAATACAGATACGCAGTATTTT. Amino acids: CASSQGGARNTDTQYF.

The chain has TRBV4-2 and TRBJ2-3; D uncertain. This CDR3 comprises 15 residues. Per germline, CDR1 LGHNA and CDR2 YNFKEQ. V was cut by 0 bases and J by 2 bases, with 9 bases left in between. CDR3 nucleotide sequence: TGTGCCAGCAGCCAAGATTGGGCAGCCACAGATACGCAGTATTTT. Protein: CASSQDWAATDTQYF.

The CDR3: CASSLEGSGYTF. The CDR3 DNA follows: TGCGCCAGCAGCTTGGAAGGGTCTGGCTACACCTTC. The chain recombines TRBV5-1 with TRBJ1-2, with D uncertain. CDR1 SGHRS and CDR2 YFSETQ come from the germline V gene. Between the trimmed V and J ends, which lost 0 bases and 7 bases, there was a span of 7 bases. The length of the CDR3 is 12 residues.

The DNA for the CDR3 is TGTGCCAGCAGCCGGGACAGCTTCGACTCTGGAAACACCATATATTTT. The encoded protein is CASSRDSFDSGNTIYF. V is TRBV5-5 and J is TRBJ1-3, with 7 nucleotides matching TRBD1. V lost 4 bases, J lost 0 bases, and 7 bases stayed unmatched. The CDR3 sequence is 16 residues long. Germline-derived CDR1 and CDR2 are SGHKS and YYEKEE (reference sequence).

The J gene is TRBJ2-7, the V gene TRBV29-1, with D possibly being TRBD1 (5 bases). Deletions cut 2 bases from V and 1 base from J, with 15 bases between. This CDR3 contains 15 residues. CDR1 and CDR2 from the germline V gene are SQVTM and ANQGSEA. CDR3 amino acids: CSVEIGREGSYEQYF. DNA for the CDR3: TGCAGCGTTGAAATCGGCAGGGAAGGATCCTACGAGCAGTACTTC.

The chain recombines TRBV5-1 with TRBJ1-6, with a weak D call TRBD1 (6 bases). V lost 4 bases to trimming and J lost 9 bases, with 11 bases between them. The CDR3 has 13 residues. Germline loops: CDR1 SGHRS, CDR2 YFSETQ. CDR3 nucleotide sequence: TGCGCCAGCAGCGCCGGGGGCGGTTCACCCCTCCACTTT. Translated: CASSAGGGSPLHF.

This chain connects TRBV6-5 to TRBJ1-5; possibly TRBD1 for D (6 bases). Trimming took off 6 bases at V and 2 bases at J, with 14 bases between the two ends. Germline CDR1 reads MNHEY; CDR2 reads SVGAGI. CDR3 size: 15 residues. The CDR3 protein is CASSGTGIGNQPQHF. CDR3 in DNA: TGTGCCAGCAGCGGAACAGGGATCGGCAATCAGCCCCAGCATTTT.

V gene TRBV27 combines with J gene TRBJ1-3; D is undetermined. Germline CDR1 MNHEY, CDR2 SMNVEV (reference sequence). Trimming took 6 bases from V and 2 from J, leaving 8 bases between them. The CDR3 sequence is 13 residues long. CDR3 residues: CASRTYPGNTIYF. The CDR3 region has the DNA TGTGCCAGCAGAACTTATCCTGGAAACACCATATATTTT.

The chain combines TRBV4-2 with TRBJ2-2; no clear D gene. From germline, CDR1 is LGHNA and CDR2 YNFKEQ. The CDR3 contains 15 residues. V was clipped by 3 bases and J by 1 base, with 9 bases between them. The CDR3 loop is CASSQGNLNTGELFF. The CDR3 region has the DNA TGTGCCAGCAGCCAGGGGAACTTGAACACCGGGGAGCTGTTTTTT.

The chain combines TRBV5-1 with TRBJ1-2, with TRBD1 identical over 7 bases. The V gene end was trimmed by 0 bases and the J gene end by 8 bases; junction bases not matched to a gene: 10. The CDR3 extends over 15 amino acids. Germline CDR1 reads SGHRS; CDR2 reads YFSETQ. CDR3 bases: TGCGCCAGCAGCTTGGCTCCGGGACAGATCAAGGGCTACACCTTC. Its translation: CASSLAPGQIKGYTF.

The V call is TRBV9, the J call TRBJ2-5; TRBD1 agrees at 7 bases. J was trimmed by 5 bases and V by 7 bases; bases with no gene match: 11. Germline V gives CDR1 SGDLS, CDR2 YYNGEE. This CDR3 has 14 residues. Here the CDR3 DNA reads TGTGCCAGCGGGAGACAGGGTCTCGGGGAGACCCAGTACTTC. It yields the protein CASGRQGLGETQYF.

This chain's CDR3 is CASSNRRETQYF. CDR3 DNA sequence: TGTGCCAGCAGTAACCGGAGAGAGACCCAGTACTTC. The chain has TRBV28 and TRBJ2-5; D is ambiguous. The V gene lost 5 bases and the J gene lost 4 bases, with 8 bases spanning the gap. The CDR3 totals 12 residues. The germline CDR1 and CDR2 sequences are MDHEN and SYDVKM.

This chain joins TRBV27 and TRBJ1-1; 7 bases map to TRBD1. V shed 3 bases, J shed 5 bases, and the junction held 12 bases outside the gene matches. The germline V gene has CDR1 MNHEY and CDR2 SMNVEV (reference sequence). The CDR3 sequence is 16 residues long. The CDR3 sequence is CASSFSRQGWITEAFF. The CDR3 DNA reads as TGTGCCAGCAGTTTCTCTCGACAGGGATGGATAACTGAAGCTTTCTTT.

V usage is TRBV11-3 and J usage is TRBJ1-5; D perhaps matches TRBD1 (5 bases). Germline V gene sequence: CDR1 SGHNT, CDR2 YENEEA. The CDR3 contains 13 residues. Trimming left V 1 base short and J 4 bases short, with 5 bases between. DNA of the CDR3: TGTGCCAGCAGCTTAGCAGGGAATCAGCCCCAGCATTTT. Its translation is CASSLAGNQPQHF.

The chain employs TRBV4-2 and TRBJ2-1; tentative D call: TRBD1 (6 bases). The CDR3 is made up of 14 amino acids. V was clipped by 4 bases and J by 1 base, with 8 bases between them. Looked up from germline, CDR1 is LGHNA and CDR2 is YNFKEQ. CDR3 in DNA: TGTGCCAGCAGCCCGAGGGGGTCCTACAATGAGCAGTTCTTC. It encodes CASSPRGSYNEQFF.

The chain joins TRBV5-4 to TRBJ1-1; 8 positions agree with TRBD1. This CDR3 has 16 amino acids. J gave up 4 bases and V 1 base, and 9 bases lay outside the gene matches. Per germline, CDR1 SGHNT and CDR2 YYREEE (reference sequence). CDR3 nucleotide sequence: TGTGCCAGCAGCTTGTGGGGCACAGGGGGTCCCACTGAAGCTTTCTTT. The encoded protein is CASSLWGTGGPTEAFF. Looking up the rest from reference TRBV5-4 and TRBJ1-1 gives the full variable domain: ETGVTQSPTHLIKTRGQQVTLRCSSQSGHNTVSWYQQALGQGPQFIFQYYREEENGRGNFPPRFSGLQFPNYSSELNVNALELDDSALYLCASSLWGTGGPTEAFFGQGTRLTVV.

The chain joins TRBV25-1 to TRBJ1-2; no reliable D call. Trimming removed 2 bases at V and 4 bases at J, with 8 bases between. Germline V lookup: CDR1 MGHDK, CDR2 SYGVNS. This CDR3 has 13 amino acids. DNA of the CDR3: TGTGCCAGCAGTGAACAGGCGTCCTATGGCTACACCTTC. Its translation is CASSEQASYGYTF.

The chain recombines TRBV15 with TRBJ1-5, with 10 positions matching TRBD1. The CDR3 totals 15 residues. Germline loops: CDR1 LNHNV, CDR2 YYDKDF (reference sequence). V was clipped by 6 bases and J by 3 bases; unmatched bases: 5. CDR3 region: CATSLDRGSNQPQHF. CDR3 coding DNA: TGTGCCACCAGTCTGGACAGGGGGTCCAATCAGCCCCAGCATTTT.

The rearrangement joins TRBV29-1 to TRBJ2-1, with D unclear. Germline V gene data show CDR1 as SQVTM and CDR2 as ANQGSEA. The CDR3 runs 17 residues. The V end was cut by 1 base, the J end by 0 bases, with 16 bases between. CDR3 amino acids: CSVEVESRLDSYNEQFF. The CDR3 DNA sequence: TGCAGCGTTGAAGTCGAATCTAGGCTAGACTCCTACAATGAGCAGTTCTTC.

This chain links TRBV27 with TRBJ1-6; unclear D gene. In germline, CDR1 is MNHEY, CDR2 SMNVEV (reference sequence). CDR3 length: 14 amino acids. Trimming stripped 4 bases from V and 7 bases from J, with 11 bases between. CDR3 DNA: TGTGCCAGCAGTTCTACCAGGAGCAATTCACCCCTCCACTTT. The encoded protein is CASSSTRSNSPLHF.

This rearrangement joins TRBV20-1 to TRBJ2-7; maybe TRBD1 (6 bases). The CDR3 runs 11 residues. CDR1 and CDR2 from the germline V gene are DFQATT and SNEGSKA (reference sequence). In DNA form, the CDR3 reads TGCAGCTGGGGGCCGGTCTACGAGCAGTACTTC. As protein: CSWGPVYEQYF.

The sample holds one count of this clone. The rearrangement links TRBV27 to TRBJ2-7, with D perhaps TRBD2 (7 bases). Germline V gives CDR1 MNHEY, CDR2 SMNVEV (reference sequence). The CDR3 has 13 residues. V lost 7 bases and J 7 bases, leaving 17 bases between the germline ends. As DNA, the CDR3 is TGTGCCAGCAAATTCTGGGGGGGCGAGGAGCAGTACTTC. Translated, it gives CASKFWGGEEQYF.

J is TRBJ2-3 and V is TRBV19, with unresolved D. This CDR3 has 12 amino acids. Germline V lookup: CDR1 LNHDA, CDR2 SQIVND (reference sequence). Trimming pared 5 bases from V and 2 bases from J, leaving 5 bases between. DNA for the CDR3: TGTGCCAGTAGTCGTACCACAGATACGCAGTATTTT. Translation: CASSRTTDTQYF. The whole variable domain, filled in from reference TRBV19 and TRBJ2-3, reads DGGITQSPKYLFRKEGQNVTLSCEQNLNHDAMYWYRQDPGQGLRLIYYSQIVNDFQKGDIAEGYSVSREKKESFPLTVTSAQKNPTAFYLCASSRTTDTQYFGPGTRLTVL.

The table lists this clone with a count of one. CDR3 region: CASSLASGTDYGYTF. In DNA form, the CDR3 reads TGCGCCAGCAGCTTGGCCAGCGGGACAGACTATGGCTACACCTTC. This sequence joins TRBV5-1 and TRBJ1-2; 7 nucleotides align to TRBD1. The germline V gene has CDR1 SGHRS and CDR2 YFSETQ. The V segment lost 0 bases and the J segment 3 bases; nucleotides outside the gene matches: 5. The length of the CDR3 is 15 residues.

The chain uses TRBV30 and TRBJ1-2, with TRBD1 matching 9 bases. Germline CDR1 GTSNPN, CDR2 SVGIG (reference sequence). CDR3 length equals 12 residues. The J segment lost 12 bases and the V segment lost 2 bases, leaving 7 bases of the junction unmatched. DNA of the CDR3: TGTGCCTGGAGTCCCTTGGGACAGGGCCACACCTTC. Encoded protein: CAWSPLGQGHTF. Supplemented by reference TRBV30 and TRBJ1-2, the full variable domain reads SQTIHQWPATLVQPVGSPLSLECTVEGTSNPNLYWYRQAAGRGLQLLFYSVGIGQISSEVPQNLSASRPQDRQFILSSKKLLLSDSGFYLCAWSPLGQGHTFGSGTRLTVV.